This T cell receptor (beta chain) was captured by sequencing in a study of T cells after yellow fever vaccination. The CDR3 is 14 residues long. Germline V gene sequence: CDR1 LNHNV, CDR2 YYDKDF (reference sequence). J gave up 3 bases and V 4 bases, and 3 bases lay outside the gene matches. The study's findings and limits: There was a small share of clonotypes that showed up in both the CD4 and CD8 compartments. The booster response re-showed most primary clones: around 96% CD4, about 89% CD8.

TCRdb re-called the 5' RACE reads through MiXCR, storing one row per CDR3 protein. The table shows some 340,000 distinct CDR3 sequences, with about 10% occurring only once. This clonotype was seen more than once but under ten times. The antigen remains undetermined. The receptor's source is a man in his late teens or twenties who received the YFV17D yellow fever vaccine. The sequencing used CD4+ T cells sorted from PBMCs, collected 45 days after the yellow fever booster vaccination. This chain joins TRBV15 and TRBJ2-3; 8 bases map to TRBD2. The CDR3 reads CATSNGRGTDTQYF. CDR3 in DNA: TGTGCCACCAGCAACGGGAGGGGAACAGATACGCAGTATTTT.